The 28 T cell receptor beta chains below were found in one sample sequenced in a study of T-cell memory formation after mild COVID-19. One entry per CDR3 protein results from TCRdb running MiXCR on the 5' RACE reads. The table records approximately 50,000 distinct CDR3 sequences, approximately 9% of them present only once. Sequenced input: PBMCs or a T cell subset sorted from them (not recorded which). These receptors all come from an adult woman who had mild COVID-19 (a few samples of this study predate the infection). Cell type and time point are not known.

This clonotype was detected only a few times. J is TRBJ1-4 and V is TRBV12-3 or TRBV12-4, with D unclear. V was trimmed by 2 bases and J by 7 bases, leaving 17 bases between them. CDR3 size: 16 residues. The CDR3 coding sequence is TGTGCCAGCAGTTTACTGGGGATGGGAAGAGGTGAAAAACTGTTTTTT. It is translated as CASSLLGMGRGEKLFF.

This clonotype was found many times. The chain recombines TRBV25-1 with TRBJ2-3; D is undetermined. This CDR3 spans 13 amino acids. V gave up 2 bases and J gave up 3 bases, with 6 bases separating them. CDR1 and CDR2 (germline): MGHDK, SYGVNS. The CDR3 region is CASSERNTDTQYF. The CDR3 nucleotides are TGTGCCAGCAGTGAACGTAATACAGATACGCAGTATTTT. Drawing the rest from reference TRBV25-1 and TRBJ2-3, the complete variable domain is EADIYQTPRYLVIGTGKKITLECSQTMGHDKMYWYQQDPGMELHLIHYSYGVNSTEKGDLSSESTVSRIRTEHFPLTLESARPSHTSQYLCASSERNTDTQYFGPGTRLTVL.

J is TRBJ2-1 and V is TRBV14; D is possibly TRBD2 (5 bases). The CDR3 spans 15 residues. Germline assignment: CDR1 SGHDN and CDR2 FVKESK. Between the trimmed V and J ends, which lost 2 bases and 3 bases, there was a span of 11 bases. CDR3 loop: CASSQRGSSYNEQFF. The CDR3 DNA reads as TGTGCCAGCAGCCAACGAGGGTCCAGCTACAATGAGCAGTTCTTC.

This clonotype was counted between two and nine times. The chain recombines TRBV24-1 with TRBJ2-3, with a possible D match to TRBD2 (6 bases). The CDR3 sequence is 15 residues long. Looked up from germline, CDR1 is KGHDR and CDR2 is SFDVKD. Trimming removed 0 bases from V and 6 bases from J, with 12 bases in between. CDR3 loop: CATSDLSSRGDTQYF. Here the CDR3 DNA reads TGTGCCACCAGTGATTTGTCGTCCCGGGGGGATACGCAGTATTTT.

This clonotype was seen at least ten times. The rearrangement joins TRBV20-1 to TRBJ2-2, with TRBD1 matching 9 bases. V dropped 5 bases and J dropped 8; count of bases not matched to a gene: 6. Germline-derived CDR1 and CDR2 are DFQATT and SNEGSKA (reference sequence). The CDR3 spans 13 residues. The CDR3 sequence is CSAARGQGGELFF. CDR3 nucleotide sequence: TGCAGTGCTGCTCGGGGACAGGGAGGGGAGCTGTTTTTT.

This clonotype was seen a handful of times. The genes are TRBV7-9 and TRBJ1-1; TRBD1 matches at 11 bases. The CDR3 loop spans 16 amino acids. V was clipped by 5 bases and J by 3 bases; unmatched bases: 8. CDR1 is SEHNR, CDR2 FQNEAQ, per germline (reference sequence). Here the CDR3 reads CASSREDRGPDTEAFF. In DNA form, the CDR3 reads TGTGCCAGCAGCCGAGAGGACAGGGGGCCGGACACTGAAGCTTTCTTT.

In its sample, this clonotype was seen many times. The chain has TRBV2 and TRBJ2-7; 8 nucleotides match TRBD1. Germline V gives CDR1 SNHLY, CDR2 FYNNEI. The V segment lost 6 bases and the J segment 2 bases; nucleotides outside the gene matches: 6. The CDR3 is made up of 14 amino acids. The CDR3 DNA follows: TGTGCCAGCAGAGAACAGGGGGGCCCCTACGAGCAGTACTTC. Its protein product is CASREQGGPYEQYF.

This clonotype was observed many times. The rearrangement joins TRBV6-2 or TRBV6-3 to TRBJ2-1; D not certain. The CDR3 loop spans 13 amino acids. Germline CDR1 and CDR2: MNHEY and SVGEGT. Trimming took off 6 bases at V and 4 bases at J, with 10 bases between the two ends. The CDR3 here is CASSLIKYNEQFF. As DNA, the CDR3 is TGTGCCAGCAGCCTCATCAAGTACAATGAGCAGTTCTTC.

V and J are TRBV5-1 and TRBJ1-6; no definite D call. The CDR3 is 14 residues long. The V end lost 8 bases, the J end lost 0 bases, and 9 bases lay between the germline ends. Looked up from germline, CDR1 is SGHRS and CDR2 is YFSETQ. The CDR3 region is CASRESSYNSPLHF. The CDR3 nucleotides read TGCGCCAGTAGAGAGAGCTCCTATAATTCACCCCTCCACTTT. The complete variable domain, with remaining parts taken from reference TRBV5-1 and TRBJ1-6, reads KAGVTQTPRYLIKTRGQQVTLSCSPISGHRSVSWYQQTPGQGLQFLFEYFSETQRNKGNFPGRFSGRQFSNSRSEMNVSTLELGDSALYLCASRESSYNSPLHFGNGTRLTVT.

This clonotype was seen only a few times. V gene TRBV2 combines with J gene TRBJ2-3; D call uncertain. Trimming took off 9 bases at V and 0 bases at J, with 10 bases between the two ends. The length of the CDR3 is 13 residues. Germline values: CDR1 SNHLY, CDR2 FYNNEI. CDR3 coding DNA: TGTGCCAGACTTCGGTTCAGCACAGATACGCAGTATTTT. Residues: CARLRFSTDTQYF.

This clonotype has only a few counts. V and J are TRBV11-2 and TRBJ1-1; D gene unclear. The CDR3 is 15 residues long. The V end was cut by 7 bases, the J end by 0 bases, with 15 bases between. CDR1 and CDR2 (germline): SGHAT, FQNNGV. CDR3 amino acids: CASTLSYGMNTEAFF. CDR3 sequence (DNA): TGTGCCAGCACCCTATCTTACGGGATGAACACTGAAGCTTTCTTT.

The chain uses TRBV20-1 and TRBJ2-5; 10 nucleotides match TRBD2. Germline CDR1 and CDR2: DFQATT and SNEGSKA (reference sequence). J gave up 5 bases and V 0 bases, and 12 bases lay outside the gene matches. The CDR3 has 17 amino acids. CDR3 sequence (DNA): TGCAGTGCTAGAGATTTTCCTAGCGGGAGTTGGAGGGAGACCCAGTACTTC. Residues: CSARDFPSGSWRETQYF.

The chain couples TRBV7-9 to TRBJ2-2; 9 nucleotides agree with TRBD2. The CDR3 has 16 residues. From germline, CDR1 is SEHNR and CDR2 FQNEAQ (reference sequence). J lost 6 bases, V lost 4 bases, and 9 bases had no gene match. The CDR3 spells CASSSPNLAGAGELFF. The CDR3 DNA follows: TGTGCCAGCAGCTCCCCAAACTTAGCGGGAGCCGGGGAGCTGTTTTTT.

The chain is built from TRBV27 and TRBJ2-7, with 7 bases identical to TRBD1. This CDR3 comprises 15 residues. V lost 2 bases and J lost 9; bases outside the gene matches: 13. Germline CDR1 reads MNHEY; CDR2 reads SMNVEV (reference sequence). The CDR3 here is CASSLEGQEASGQYF. DNA of the CDR3: TGTGCCAGCAGTTTAGAAGGACAGGAGGCTTCTGGGCAGTACTTC.

There are many counts of this clonotype. V gene TRBV12-3 or TRBV12-4 combines with J gene TRBJ2-5, with D perhaps matching TRBD2 (6 bases). The CDR3 has 12 amino acids. Deletions cut 5 bases from V and 14 bases from J, with 18 bases between. As DNA, the CDR3 is TGTGCCAGCAGTACCCTCGGGGGTGTGAGTTACTTC. Translating it yields CASSTLGGVSYF.

This clonotype was seen ten or more times. This chain links TRBV27 with TRBJ2-7; 9 bases match TRBD1. The ends lost 6 bases at V and 3 bases at J; junction bases unmatched: 9. Germline CDR1 MNHEY, CDR2 SMNVEV (reference sequence). This CDR3 region has 15 residues. DNA of the CDR3: TGTGCCAGCAGCCCCGGGACAGGGCTTAACTACGAGCAGTACTTC. The encoded protein is CASSPGTGLNYEQYF.

This clonotype was seen at least ten times. This chain links TRBV7-2 with TRBJ2-3, with 7 bases aligning to TRBD2. Germline trimming cut 5 bases from V and 2 bases from J; bases unmatched to any gene: 10. Germline assignment: CDR1 SGHTA and CDR2 FQGNSA. There are 16 residues in the CDR3. The CDR3 DNA reads TGTGCCAGCAGCCGATCTAGCGGAACCTACACAGATACGCAGTATTTT. This gives the protein CASSRSSGTYTDTQYF.

This clonotype was counted a few times. This rearrangement joins TRBV5-6 to TRBJ1-1; no reliable D call. Trimming took 2 bases from V and 3 from J, leaving 11 bases between them. CDR3 length: 14 amino acids. Per the germline V gene, CDR1 is SGHDT and CDR2 is YYEEEE. The CDR3: CASSFGRLYTEAFF. For the CDR3, the DNA is TGTGCCAGCAGCTTTGGCAGGCTTTACACTGAAGCTTTCTTT.

Worth noting for this clonotype: Compared with germline, one end of the junction differs, possibly owing to a read error. The chain joins TRBV7-2 to TRBJ2-4, with TRBD2 identical over 8 bases. This CDR3 comprises 19 residues. In germline, CDR1 is SGHTA, CDR2 FQGNSA. CDR3 in DNA: TGTGCCATCAGCTTAGTTGGGCTAGCGGGTGTGGGGTCCAAAAACATTCAGTACTTC. Translation gives CAISLVGLAGVGSKNIQYF.

This clonotype was observed many times. V is TRBV24-1 and J is TRBJ1-5; 7 positions agree with TRBD1. The CDR3 length is 14 residues. V lost 5 bases and J lost 3; bases outside the gene matches: 3. Germline assignment: CDR1 KGHDR and CDR2 SFDVKD. The CDR3 reads CATSVQGNNQPQHF. As DNA, the CDR3 is TGTGCCACCAGTGTACAGGGGAACAATCAGCCCCAGCATTTT.

This clonotype has a count of ten or more. The gene calls are TRBV5-5 and TRBJ2-3; D is unresolved. This CDR3 has 12 residues. Trimming removed 0 bases at V and 12 bases at J, with 11 bases between. Germline CDR1 and CDR2: SGHKS and YYEKEE (reference sequence). The CDR3, as DNA: TGTGCCAGCAGCTTGGACCGGGCCGGTCAGTATTTT. Protein: CASSLDRAGQYF.

This clonotype was detected many times. J is TRBJ2-1 and V is TRBV12-3 or TRBV12-4; D is undetermined. V was trimmed by 1 base and J by 9 bases, leaving 10 bases between them. CDR3 length equals 13 residues. CDR3 sequence: CASSLVERSEQFF. The CDR3 DNA is TGTGCCAGCAGTTTAGTGGAGCGTTCTGAGCAGTTCTTC.

The genes are TRBV19 and TRBJ1-2; no firm D call. The CDR3 spans 11 residues. Trimming cost V 6 bases and J 11 bases, with 13 bases left between them. The germline V gene encodes CDR1 LNHDA and CDR2 SQIVND (reference sequence). The CDR3 sequence: CASSWISGYTF. The CDR3 DNA reads as TGTGCCAGTAGCTGGATTTCTGGGTACACCTTC.

This clonotype was seen at least ten times. V is TRBV5-5 and J is TRBJ2-1; TRBD1 matches 11 bases. There are 15 residues in the CDR3. With V trimmed by 3 bases and J by 8 bases, 7 bases remained unmatched. The germline V gene encodes CDR1 SGHKS and CDR2 YYEKEE (reference sequence). The CDR3: CASSSRDRGGYEQFF. The CDR3 region has the DNA TGTGCCAGCAGCTCAAGGGACAGGGGGGGATATGAGCAGTTCTTC.

This clonotype was seen a few times. This chain links TRBV25-1 with TRBJ2-7; 7 positions agree with TRBD2. This CDR3 has 17 amino acids. Germline V CDR1 and CDR2: MGHDK, SYGVNS. Germline trimming cut 5 bases from V and 0 bases from J; bases unmatched to any gene: 13. For the CDR3, the DNA is TGTGCCAGCAGTCGACCGGGGAGGGATCCGAGCTCCTACGAGCAGTACTTC. Protein product: CASSRPGRDPSSYEQYF.

J is TRBJ2-3 and V is TRBV5-6; D is tentatively TRBD1 or TRBD2 (6 bases each). The CDR3 extends over 15 amino acids. Trimming pared 1 base from V and 3 bases from J, leaving 12 bases between. Germline CDR1 reads SGHDT; CDR2 reads YYEEEE. Here the CDR3 DNA reads TGTGCCAGCAGCTTGATACGGGGGCGAACAGATACGCAGTATTTT. Protein sequence: CASSLIRGRTDTQYF. Full variable domain (outside the CDR3, taken from reference TRBV5-6 and TRBJ2-3): DAGVTQSPTHLIKTRGQQVTLRCSPKSGHDTVSWYQQALGQGPQFIFQYYEEEERQRGNFPDRFSGHQFPNYSSELNVNALLLGDSALYLCASSLIRGRTDTQYFGPGTRLTVL.

This clonotype was detected only a few times. J is TRBJ2-1 and V is TRBV11-2, with D perhaps matching TRBD2 (8 bases). Germline V gene sequence: CDR1 SGHAT, CDR2 FQNNGV. The CDR3 is 19 amino acids. Trimming stripped 5 bases from V and 1 base from J, with 24 bases between. CDR3 sequence (DNA): TGTGCCAGCAGCCGCAGGGGGGGAGCGGGAGTAAGTTCCTACAATGAGCAGTTCTTC. This encodes CASSRRGGAGVSSYNEQFF. Full variable domain (outside the CDR3, taken from reference TRBV11-2 and TRBJ2-1): EAGVAQSPRYKIIEKRQSVAFWCNPISGHATLYWYQQILGQGPKLLIQFQNNGVVDDSQLPKDRFSAERLKGVDSTLKIQPAKLEDSAVYLCASSRRGGAGVSSYNEQFFGPGTRLTVL.

There are many counts of this clonotype. The chain is built from TRBV20-1 and TRBJ2-7, with D perhaps assigned TRBD1 or TRBD2 (5 bases each). V was pared by 2 bases and J by 5 bases, with 10 bases between. CDR1 and CDR2 from the germline V gene are DFQATT and SNEGSKA (reference sequence). This CDR3 is 12 amino acids long. CDR3 DNA: TGCAGTGCTAGAAGGGACCCCCACGAGCAGTACTTC. It is translated as CSARRDPHEQYF.